This T cell receptor beta chain was sequenced for a study of CD8+CD57+ T cells in acquired aplastic anemia. Study information: Sorted cells (CD4+ and CD8+) yielded DNA amounts that averaged approximately 3.2 ug. Mean read depth for CD4+ cells from healthy donors was around 11 million. Points from the study as a whole: A set of approximately 30 CD8+ CDR3 sequences was shared between patients and controls, and these sequences appeared highly expressed in patients. CD8+ Simpson's diversity in patients was not significantly different from that in controls.

As concerns this clonotype: Its antigen is not known.

Profiling of TCR beta VDJ combinations and CDR3 sequences used genomic DNA as template. A single record per CDR3 protein comes from TCRdb applying MiXCR to the reads. This sample has around 230,000 distinct CDR3 sequences, with over 55% found just once. The TCR sequence derives from a human donor in good health. Specimen: sorted CD4+, CD8+, or CD8+CD57+ T cells (not recorded which) from PBMCs.

CDR3 sequence: CSARVGYGYTF. CDR3 in DNA: TGCAGTGCTAGAGTAGGCTATGGCTACACCTTC. The chain joins TRBV20-1 to TRBJ1-2; D gene unclear. Trimming took 1 base from V and 4 from J, leaving 4 bases between them. The length of the CDR3 is 11 residues. The germline V gene encodes CDR1 DFQATT and CDR2 SNEGSKA (reference sequence).